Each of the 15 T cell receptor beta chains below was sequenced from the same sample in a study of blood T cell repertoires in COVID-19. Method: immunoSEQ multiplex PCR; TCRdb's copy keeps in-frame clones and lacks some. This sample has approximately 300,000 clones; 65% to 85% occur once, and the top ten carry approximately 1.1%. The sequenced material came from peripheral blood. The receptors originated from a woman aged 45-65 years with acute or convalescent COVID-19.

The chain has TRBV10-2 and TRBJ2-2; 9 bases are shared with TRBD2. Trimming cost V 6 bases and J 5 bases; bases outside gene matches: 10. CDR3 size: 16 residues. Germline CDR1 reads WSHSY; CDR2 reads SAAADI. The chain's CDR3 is CASSPPPLAGTGELFF. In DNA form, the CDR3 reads TGCGCCAGCAGCCCCCCCCCGCTAGCGGGGACCGGGGAGCTGTTTTTT.

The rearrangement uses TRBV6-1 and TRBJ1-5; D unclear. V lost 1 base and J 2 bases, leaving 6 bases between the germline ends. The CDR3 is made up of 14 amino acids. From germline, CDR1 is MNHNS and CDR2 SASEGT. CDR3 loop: CASSEVTGNQPQHF. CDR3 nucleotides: TGTGCCAGCAGTGAAGTCACGGGCAATCAGCCCCAGCATTTT.

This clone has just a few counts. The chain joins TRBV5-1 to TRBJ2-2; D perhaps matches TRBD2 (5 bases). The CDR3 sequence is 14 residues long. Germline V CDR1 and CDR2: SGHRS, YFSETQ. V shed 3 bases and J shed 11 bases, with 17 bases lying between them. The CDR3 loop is CASSSSPPTGELFF. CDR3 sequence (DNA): TGCGCCAGCAGCTCTTCCCCCCCAACGGGAGAGCTGTTTTTT.

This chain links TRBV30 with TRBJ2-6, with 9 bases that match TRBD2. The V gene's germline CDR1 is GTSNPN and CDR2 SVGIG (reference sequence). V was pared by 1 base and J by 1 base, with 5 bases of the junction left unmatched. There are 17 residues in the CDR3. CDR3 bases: TGTGCCTGGAGTGACGAGACTAGCGGTTCTGGGGCCAACGTCCTGACTTTC. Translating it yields CAWSDETSGSGANVLTF.

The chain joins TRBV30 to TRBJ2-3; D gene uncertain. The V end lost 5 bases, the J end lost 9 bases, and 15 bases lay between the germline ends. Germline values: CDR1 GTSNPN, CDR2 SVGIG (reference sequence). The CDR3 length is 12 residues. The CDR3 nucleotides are TGTGCCTGGGGATCTCGCGGAAAAACGCAGTATTTT. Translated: CAWGSRGKTQYF.

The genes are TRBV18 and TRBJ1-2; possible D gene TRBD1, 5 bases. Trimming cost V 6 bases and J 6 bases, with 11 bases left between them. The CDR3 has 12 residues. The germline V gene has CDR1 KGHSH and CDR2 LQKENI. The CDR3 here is CASSLLRDGYTF. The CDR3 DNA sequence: TGTGCCAGCTCCCTCCTCAGGGATGGCTACACCTTC.

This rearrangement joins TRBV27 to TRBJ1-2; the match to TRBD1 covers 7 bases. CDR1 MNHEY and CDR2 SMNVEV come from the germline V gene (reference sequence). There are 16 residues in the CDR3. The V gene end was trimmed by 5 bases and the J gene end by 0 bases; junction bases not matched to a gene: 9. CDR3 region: CASSRASGGPNYGYTF. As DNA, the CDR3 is TGTGCCAGCAGTCGGGCCTCAGGGGGGCCTAACTATGGCTACACCTTC.

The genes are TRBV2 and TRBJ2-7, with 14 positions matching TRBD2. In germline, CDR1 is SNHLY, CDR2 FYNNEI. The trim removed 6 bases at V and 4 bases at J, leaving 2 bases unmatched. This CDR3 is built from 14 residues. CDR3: CASRWTSGRYEQYF. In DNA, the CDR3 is TGTGCCAGCAGGTGGACTAGCGGGAGGTACGAGCAGTACTTC.

The CDR3 region is CASSQTGQSEKLFF. DNA for the CDR3: TGTGCCAGCAGCCAGACAGGGCAGTCGGAAAAACTGTTTTTT. The V call is TRBV3-1 (or the pseudogene TRBV3-2), the J call TRBJ1-4; 7 nucleotides agree with TRBD1. Trimming at V came to 3 bases and at J to 8 bases, leaving 6 bases not matched to a gene. The germline gives CDR1 LGHDT, CDR2 YNNKEL (reference sequence). The CDR3 totals 14 residues.

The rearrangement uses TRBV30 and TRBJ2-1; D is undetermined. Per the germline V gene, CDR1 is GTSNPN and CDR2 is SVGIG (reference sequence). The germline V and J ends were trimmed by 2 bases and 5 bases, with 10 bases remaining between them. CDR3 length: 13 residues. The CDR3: CAWSPTRHNEQFF. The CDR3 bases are TGTGCCTGGAGTCCCACACGCCACAATGAGCAGTTCTTC.

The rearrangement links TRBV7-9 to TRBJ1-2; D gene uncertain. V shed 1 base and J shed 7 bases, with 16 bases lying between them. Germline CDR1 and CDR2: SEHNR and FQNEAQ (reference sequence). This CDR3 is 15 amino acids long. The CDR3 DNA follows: TGTGCCAGCAGCTTAGTACGAGGGCTTGGGAGTGGCTACACCTTC. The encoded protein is CASSLVRGLGSGYTF.

CDR3 sequence (DNA): TGTGCCACGGCCGGGAGGGATCCCGTCTACGAGCAGTACTTC. This translates into CATAGRDPVYEQYF. The chain recombines TRBV10-3 with TRBJ2-7; 8 nucleotides line up with TRBD2. The germline CDR1 and CDR2 sequences are ENHRY and SYGVKD. Trimming took 10 bases from V and 3 from J; bases not matched to a gene: 11. The CDR3 spans 14 residues.

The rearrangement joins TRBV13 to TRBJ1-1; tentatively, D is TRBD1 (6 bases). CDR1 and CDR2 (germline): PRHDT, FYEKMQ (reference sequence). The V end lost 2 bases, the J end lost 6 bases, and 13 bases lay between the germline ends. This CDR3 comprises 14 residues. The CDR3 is CASSLRQVVAEAFF. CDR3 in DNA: TGTGCCAGCAGCTTACGACAGGTCGTCGCTGAAGCTTTCTTT.

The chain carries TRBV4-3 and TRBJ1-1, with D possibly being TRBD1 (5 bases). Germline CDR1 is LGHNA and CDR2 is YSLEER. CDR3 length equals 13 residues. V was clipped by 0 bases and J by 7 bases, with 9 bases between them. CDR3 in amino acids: CASSQDRQGEAFF. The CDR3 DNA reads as TGCGCCAGCAGCCAAGATCGGCAGGGTGAAGCTTTCTTT.

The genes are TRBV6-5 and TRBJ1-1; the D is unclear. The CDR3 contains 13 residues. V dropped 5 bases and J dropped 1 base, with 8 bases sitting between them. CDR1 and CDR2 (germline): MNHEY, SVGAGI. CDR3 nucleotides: TGTGCCAGCAGTAAGTTGAGGAACACTGAAGCTTTCTTT. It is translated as CASSKLRNTEAFF.